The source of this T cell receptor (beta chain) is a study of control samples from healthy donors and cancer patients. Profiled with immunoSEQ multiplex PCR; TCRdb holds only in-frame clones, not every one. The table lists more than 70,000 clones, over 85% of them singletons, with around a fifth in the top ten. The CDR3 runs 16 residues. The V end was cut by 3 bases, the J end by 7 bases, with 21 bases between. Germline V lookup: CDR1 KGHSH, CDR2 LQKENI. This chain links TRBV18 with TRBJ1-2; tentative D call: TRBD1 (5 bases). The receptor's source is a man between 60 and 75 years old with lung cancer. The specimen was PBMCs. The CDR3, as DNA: TGTGCCAGCTCACCCCCCCGCGGGGGGGACCAATTTGGCTACACCTTC. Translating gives CASSPPRGGDQFGYTF.